The 22 T cell receptor beta chains below all came from one sample that was sequenced in a study of response to subunit inactivated influenza vaccine. TCRdb fed the RT-PCR reads into MiXCR, producing one record per CDR3 protein. The data hold approximately 200,000 distinct CDR3 sequences, with approximately 15% observed a single time. This sample comprised CD8+ T cells sorted from PBMCs, obtained 5 days after vaccination. The receptors were gathered from a man aged 45-65 years who received an inactivated influenza vaccine.

V usage is TRBV19 and J usage is TRBJ2-7, with 8 bases matching TRBD1. The CDR3 sequence is 15 residues long. V lost 5 bases and J lost 2; bases outside the gene matches: 8. CDR1 and CDR2 (germline): LNHDA, SQIVND (reference sequence). The CDR3 protein is CASSWGQDDPYEQYF. The DNA for the CDR3 is TGTGCCAGTAGTTGGGGACAGGATGATCCCTACGAGCAGTACTTC.

This clonotype occurred a few times. The chain uses TRBV4-3 and TRBJ2-1, with TRBD2 identical over 8 bases. Germline V gene sequence: CDR1 LGHNA, CDR2 YSLEER. The length of the CDR3 is 14 residues. V lost 1 base and J lost 8; bases outside the gene matches: 4. The CDR3 DNA follows: TGCGCCAGCAGCCAAGGTAGCGGGACGGATGAGCAGTTCTTC. This gives the protein CASSQGSGTDEQFF.

This chain joins TRBV28 and TRBJ2-5, with TRBD2 as a possible D gene (5 bases). CDR1 is MDHEN, CDR2 SYDVKM, per germline. Trimming left V 1 base short and J 4 bases short, with 7 bases between. The CDR3 spans 13 residues. The chain's CDR3 is CASSLSSTETQYF. The CDR3, as DNA: TGTGCCAGCAGTTTATCTAGCACAGAGACCCAGTACTTC. Full variable domain (rest looked up from reference TRBV28 and TRBJ2-5): DVKVTQSSRYLVKRTGEKVFLECVQDMDHENMFWYRQDPGLGLRLIYFSYDVKMKEKGDIPEGYSVSREKKERFSLILESASTNQTSMYLCASSLSSTETQYFGPGTRLLVL.

V and J are TRBV12-3 or TRBV12-4 and TRBJ1-6; 7 bases line up with TRBD1. The trim removed 3 bases at V and 7 bases at J, leaving 3 bases unmatched. The CDR3 extends over 14 amino acids. The CDR3 loop is CASSFTTGNSPLHF. The CDR3 DNA sequence: TGTGCCAGCAGTTTTACGACAGGGAATTCACCCCTCCACTTT.

This clonotype was seen more than once but under ten times. The V gene is TRBV20-1, the J gene TRBJ2-1, with D perhaps matching TRBD2 (5 bases). This CDR3 region has 14 residues. Germline assignment: CDR1 DFQATT and CDR2 SNEGSKA (reference sequence). Trimming took off 2 bases at V and 9 bases at J, with 17 bases between the two ends. This CDR3 reads CSARLITSSTEQFF. CDR3 DNA sequence: TGCAGTGCTAGACTTATTACTAGTTCCACTGAGCAGTTCTTC.

Points on this clonotype: A much bigger clone sits one base away, suggesting this may be a read error. This chain connects TRBV6-2 or TRBV6-3 to TRBJ2-7; TRBD1 aligns across 9 bases. The CDR3 is 14 residues long. In germline, CDR1 is MNHEY, CDR2 SVGEGT. DNA of the CDR3: TGTGCCAGCAATTACTCCGGACAGGGGTACGAGCAGTACTTC. It translates to CASNYSGQGYEQYF.

This clonotype was seen more than once but under ten times. The rearrangement links TRBV15 to TRBJ2-7; 8 nucleotides line up with TRBD1. Per the germline V gene, CDR1 is LNHNV and CDR2 is YYDKDF (reference sequence). V dropped 2 bases and J dropped 6; count of bases not matched to a gene: 9. The CDR3 is 15 amino acids. This CDR3 reads CATSRTQGVGSEQYF. CDR3 DNA sequence: TGTGCCACCAGCAGAACACAGGGGGTAGGTAGCGAGCAGTACTTC.

This clonotype was observed many times. This chain connects TRBV29-1 to TRBJ2-7, with D tentatively TRBD2 (6 bases). The V end was cut by 8 bases, the J end by 5 bases, with 19 bases between. The CDR3 extends over 13 amino acids. CDR1 and CDR2 from the germline V gene are SQVTM and ANQGSEA. The CDR3 DNA sequence: TGCAGCTCTCTTTGGGGGGAAGCCAACGAGCAGTACTTC. As protein: CSSLWGEANEQYF.

This clonotype turned up a few times. V gene TRBV2 combines with J gene TRBJ1-2; 8 bases fit TRBD1. Trimming cost V 3 bases and J 0 bases; bases outside gene matches: 6. This CDR3 has 16 amino acids. CDR1 is SNHLY, CDR2 FYNNEI, per germline. Written as DNA, the CDR3 is TGTGCCAGCAGTGAGTGGCAGGGGGCCTCTAACTATGGCTACACCTTC. Protein product: CASSEWQGASNYGYTF.

This clonotype was counted only a few times. The chain is built from TRBV29-1 and TRBJ2-7; D is unclear. Trimming removed 0 bases at V and 1 base at J, with 10 bases between. The CDR3 is 14 residues long. Germline CDR1 and CDR2: SQVTM and ANQGSEA. CDR3 bases: TGCAGCGTTGAAGATTCCGACATATCCTACGAGCAGTACTTC. Its protein product is CSVEDSDISYEQYF.

This chain links TRBV20-1 with TRBJ1-2; D remains unclear. Trimming removed 5 bases at V and 3 bases at J, with 10 bases between. Germline V lookup: CDR1 DFQATT, CDR2 SNEGSKA (reference sequence). The CDR3 is made up of 12 amino acids. CDR3 nucleotide sequence: TGCAGTGCTGCGAAGCCCGACTATGGCTACACCTTC. Amino acids: CSAAKPDYGYTF.

This clonotype was recorded a few times. The chain combines TRBV30 with TRBJ2-7; 10 bases are a match to TRBD2. V dropped 2 bases and J dropped 8; count of bases not matched to a gene: 6. CDR1 is GTSNPN and CDR2 is SVGIG in the germline V gene (reference sequence). The CDR3 is 13 amino acids. The CDR3 protein is CAWSQTSGKKQYF. The CDR3 coding sequence is TGTGCCTGGAGTCAAACTAGCGGGAAGAAGCAGTACTTC.

This clonotype was recorded many times. The chain recombines TRBV9 with TRBJ2-7, with TRBD2 matching over 8 bases. The CDR3 has 15 amino acids. Germline V gene lookup returns CDR1 SGDLS and CDR2 YYNGEE. Trimming at V came to 0 bases and at J to 5 bases, leaving 7 bases not matched to a gene. The CDR3 coding sequence is TGTGCCAGCAGCGTAGACGGGAGGGCCGGTGACGAGCAGTACTTC. Amino acids: CASSVDGRAGDEQYF.

A few counts support this clonotype. This chain connects TRBV20-1 to TRBJ2-1; weak D call: TRBD1 (6 bases). The germline V and J ends were trimmed by 6 bases and 3 bases, with 12 bases remaining between them. The CDR3 contains 13 residues. Germline CDR1 is DFQATT and CDR2 is SNEGSKA (reference sequence). For the CDR3, the DNA is TGCAGTGCCGCAGGGGAAAACTACAATGAGCAGTTCTTC. Protein sequence: CSAAGENYNEQFF.

The table lists this clonotype with a few counts. V gene TRBV7-2 combines with J gene TRBJ2-1; unclear D gene. V lost 5 bases and J 9 bases, leaving 11 bases between the germline ends. The CDR3 is 12 amino acids. Per the germline V gene, CDR1 is SGHTA and CDR2 is FQGNSA. CDR3 nucleotide sequence: TGTGCCAGCAGCCCTAGGCCTGGTGAGCAGTTCTTC. Encoded protein: CASSPRPGEQFF. Complete variable domain (other parts from reference TRBV7-2 and TRBJ2-1): GAGVSQSPSNKVTEKGKDVELRCDPISGHTALYWYRQSLGQGLEFLIYFQGNSAPDKSGLPSDRFSAERTGGSVSTLTIQRTQQEDSAVYLCASSPRPGEQFFGPGTRLTVL.

The chain uses TRBV5-6 and TRBJ2-6; D may be TRBD1 (5 bases). The CDR3 is 16 amino acids. Trimming removed 4 bases at V and 4 bases at J, with 15 bases between. Germline loops: CDR1 SGHDT, CDR2 YYEEEE. The CDR3 loop is CASSLNMGLGANVLTF. The CDR3 DNA is TGTGCCAGCAGCCTCAATATGGGGCTGGGGGCCAACGTCCTGACTTTC.

In its sample, this clonotype was seen a few times. The chain couples TRBV5-6 to TRBJ2-2; 16 bases line up with TRBD2. Germline CDR1 reads SGHDT; CDR2 reads YYEEEE. V lost 3 bases and J lost 5; bases outside the gene matches: 4. The CDR3 extends over 17 amino acids. This CDR3 reads CASSSGLAGGETGELFF. The CDR3 DNA follows: TGTGCCAGCAGCTCGGGACTAGCGGGAGGGGAAACCGGGGAGCTGTTTTTT.

This clonotype was seen many times. The chain is built from TRBV29-1 and TRBJ1-1, with 9 bases aligning to TRBD1. The V and J ends lost 7 bases and 5 bases, in that order; junction bases with no gene match: 5. CDR3 length equals 12 residues. The V gene's germline CDR1 is SQVTM and CDR2 ANQGSEA. CDR3 loop: CSGTGVRTEAFF. In nucleotides, the CDR3 is TGCAGCGGGACAGGGGTGAGGACTGAAGCTTTCTTT.

This clonotype has just a few counts. The chain employs TRBV7-2 and TRBJ2-3; D is possibly TRBD2 (5 bases). The V and J ends lost 3 bases and 1 base respectively, with 11 bases between them. The CDR3 spans 15 residues. Germline CDR1 and CDR2: SGHTA and FQGNSA. CDR3 DNA: TGTGCCAGCAGCTTTATCCGGCGGGGCACAGATACGCAGTATTTT. It specifies CASSFIRRGTDTQYF.

CDR3 in amino acids: CASSPYEGGGTGELFF. The CDR3 DNA sequence: TGTGCCAGCAGTCCCTACGAGGGGGGAGGCACCGGGGAGCTGTTTTTT. The chain uses TRBV12-3 or TRBV12-4 and TRBJ2-2; either TRBD1 or TRBD2 may supply D (6 bases each). The ends were cut back, 5 bases at V and 4 bases at J, with 17 bases in the middle. The CDR3 length is 16 residues.

The genes are TRBV4-2 and TRBJ2-1, with D possibly matching TRBD2 (5 bases). The germline V gene encodes CDR1 LGHNA and CDR2 YNFKEQ. Trimming pared 0 bases from V and 6 bases from J, leaving 18 bases between. This CDR3 has 17 residues. The CDR3 is CASSQEQALALVNEQFF. The CDR3 region has the DNA TGTGCCAGCAGCCAAGAGCAGGCATTGGCACTAGTCAATGAGCAGTTCTTC.

The chain recombines TRBV7-9 with TRBJ1-1, with D uncertain. Germline assignment: CDR1 SEHNR and CDR2 FQNEAQ (reference sequence). Trimming removed 6 bases from V and 0 bases from J, with 8 bases in between. The CDR3 runs to 13 residues. The CDR3 loop is CASRQSVNTEAFF. The CDR3 bases are TGTGCCAGCAGACAATCAGTGAACACTGAAGCTTTCTTT.